This T cell receptor beta chain was retrieved from a study of blood T cell repertoires in COVID-19 (dated by TCRdb to the early 2020s). Some background on the complete study: The collaborator samples originated in the United States, Italy and Spain and spanned the acute and convalescent phases of COVID-19. A de-identified subject ID, COVID-19 status, age in years and sex were almost always included in the sample metadata. The material from the prospective study consisted of cDNA or gDNA derived from T cells, B-cell-depleted T cells, or PBMCs. The samples were drawn from the first 160 participants of the ongoing ImmuneRACE study and from some 1,300 subjects provided by 6 global collaborators. The repertoires were released in a freely available public database intended as a resource for research on the immune response to SARS-CoV-2. Where available, HLA class I and class II types were obtained from metadata supplied by the sample provider rather than from assay-based typing. The dataset comprised deeply sampled blood TCRbeta repertoires from subjects exposed to, actively infected with, or recovered from COVID-19.

The immunoSEQ Assay, a bias-controlled multiplex PCR, was used to amplify TCRbeta CDR3 regions from genomic DNA. On the authors' methods: Nucleated cell counts per sample were estimated from amplification of reference gene primers within the assay. To quantify the absolute abundance of each unique TCRbeta CDR3 rearrangement, sequence reads were collapsed and filtered. For each sample, productive Simpson clonality was calculated as the square root of Simpson's diversity index over productive rearrangements. TCRdb mirrors the immuneACCESS table, restricted to in-frame sequences. Some clones are absent from its copies; in checked studies, under half trace to an unresolved V gene, and the reason for the others is unknown. V and J calls and clone size come straight from that table; D and trimming were deduced from the DNA. Within this sample are some 160,000 clones, with around 85% of them counted one time only. Roughly 4.1% of the sample goes to the ten largest clones.

Broader findings and caveats from the paper: The amount of clinical and demographic metadata varied by source and participant and was provided uncurated.

Whole blood was collected in K2EDTA tubes by collaborating institutions according to the institutions' own protocols. For TCRbeta analysis, collaborator samples were shipped as frozen whole blood, as isolated PBMCs, or as DNA extracted from either sample type. Comment on this clone: The antigen it binds to is not known. Per-base quality was not reported, and no clone a single base away is much larger than it.

Sequencing was done on a sample of peripheral blood. The receptor comes from a woman in her 70s with acute or convalescent COVID-19.

The DNA sequence follows: TGTGCCAGCAGTGATTCGGGAACCCTTTTCTATGGCTACACCTTC. Protein translation: CASSDSGTLFYGYTF. This chain is built from TRBV6-1 and TRBJ1-2; the D gene remains uncertain. The V and J ends are trimmed by 3 bases and 4 bases, leaving 15 bases between them. The CDR3 runs 15 residues from the cysteine to the phenylalanine. The CDR3 DNA has 45 bases and is translated from base 1. Taken from the germline V gene, the CDR1 and CDR2 loops are MNHNS and SASEGT.